Sequencing of this T cell receptor (beta chain) was carried out in a study of shared clonotypes between healthy human individuals. Notes on this clone: Antigen specificity is unknown.

Between the trimmed V and J ends, which lost 3 bases and 6 bases, there was a span of 17 bases. The CDR3 runs 15 residues. The germline V gene has CDR1 MNHEY and CDR2 SMNVEV (reference sequence). Study observations and caveats: In general, naive subsets displayed greater estimated richness than memory subsets did. Few donors limited the genetic and exposure-history diversity represented.

Sequenced by immunoSEQ multiplex PCR; TCRdb stores in-frame clones only, minus some. The sample lists nearly 2 million clones, about 95% seen once, with 1.2% in the top ten. CD8 cells regarded as naive lacked CD45RO, were positively chosen for CCR7, and omitted terminally differentiated effector memory CD45RA+ cells. Donors, healthy HIV-negative adults, lacked recent acute infections or vaccinations. Nashville, Tennessee was home to all donors, who were Caucasian adults. Sequencing was carried out using naive CD8+ T cells sorted from blood. The clonotype originates from a young man in good health. J is TRBJ1-1 and V is TRBV27; tentatively, D is TRBD1 (6 bases). Here the CDR3 reads CASSFRDTGGPEAFF. The DNA for the CDR3 is TGTGCCAGCAGTTTCAGGGACACCGGGGGGCCTGAAGCTTTCTTT.